This T cell receptor (beta chain) was captured by sequencing in a study of OX40 agonist ivuxolimab in advanced cancers. Study-wide context: Every 2 weeks, patients got intravenous ivuxolimab at one of six dose levels (0.01-10 mg/kg). In three patients, partial responses were observed, one with hepatocellular carcinoma and two with cutaneous melanoma.

Clones were read by immunoSEQ multiplex PCR, and TCRdb kept only the in-frame ones, dropping some. The sample consists of more than 75,000 clones, around 89% of them appearing once. Concerning this clone: Its antigen is unknown.

Germline values: CDR1 KGHSH, CDR2 LQKENI. The CDR3 is 15 residues long. V was pared by 3 bases and J by 6 bases, with 10 bases of the junction left unmatched. Overall study findings and caveats: More expanded clones were seen, on average, in CD8+ T cells than in CD4+. No determination was made of the antigen specificity of the expanded peripheral T cells.

The TCR comes from an adult with an advanced solid tumor such as melanoma, head and neck, liver or kidney cancer. The gene calls are TRBV18 and TRBJ2-7; TRBD2 aligns across 8 bases. The sample here was CD4+ or CD8+ T cells sorted from blood, taken in a trial of the OX40 agonist ivuxolimab. The CDR3 loop is CASSPREGRAGEQYF. The CDR3 DNA reads as TGTGCCAGCTCACCCCGGGAGGGCAGAGCCGGCGAGCAGTACTTC. Filled out from reference TRBV18 and TRBJ2-7, the complete variable domain reads NAGVMQNPRHLVRRRGQEARLRCSPMKGHSHVYWYRQLPEEGLKFMVYLQKENIIDESGMPKERFSAEFPKEGPSILRIQQVVRGDSAAYFCASSPREGRAGEQYFGPGTRLTVT.